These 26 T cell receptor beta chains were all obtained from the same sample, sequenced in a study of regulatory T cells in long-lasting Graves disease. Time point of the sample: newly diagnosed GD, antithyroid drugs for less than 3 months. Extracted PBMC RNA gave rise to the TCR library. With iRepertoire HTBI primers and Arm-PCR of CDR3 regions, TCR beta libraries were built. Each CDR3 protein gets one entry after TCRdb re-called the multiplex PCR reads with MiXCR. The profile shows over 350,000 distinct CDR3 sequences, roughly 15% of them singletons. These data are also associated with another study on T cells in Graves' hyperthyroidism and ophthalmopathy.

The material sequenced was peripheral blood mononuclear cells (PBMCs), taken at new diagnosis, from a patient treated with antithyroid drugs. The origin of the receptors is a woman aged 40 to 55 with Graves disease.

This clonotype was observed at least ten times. CDR3 protein: CASSSLAGGGTDTQYF. The CDR3 DNA follows: TGTGCCAGCAGCTCGTTAGCGGGAGGTGGCACAGATACGCAGTATTTT. The V and J genes are TRBV7-2 and TRBJ2-3; the match to TRBD2 covers 10 bases. CDR1 and CDR2 (germline): SGHTA, FQGNSA. This CDR3 spans 16 amino acids. V lost 4 bases and J lost 1; bases outside the gene matches: 5.

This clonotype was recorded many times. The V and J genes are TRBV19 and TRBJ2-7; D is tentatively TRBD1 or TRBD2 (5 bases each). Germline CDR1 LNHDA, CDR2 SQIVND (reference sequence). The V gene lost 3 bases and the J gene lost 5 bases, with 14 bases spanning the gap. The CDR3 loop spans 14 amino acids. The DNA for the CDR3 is TGTGCCAGTAGTATTGGGGGAGATGGTGACGAGCAGTACTTC. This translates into CASSIGGDGDEQYF.

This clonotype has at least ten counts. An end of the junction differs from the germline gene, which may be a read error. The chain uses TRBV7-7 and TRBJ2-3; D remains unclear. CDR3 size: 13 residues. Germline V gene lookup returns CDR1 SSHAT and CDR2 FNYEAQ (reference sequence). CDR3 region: CASSLERFGTQYF. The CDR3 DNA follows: TGTGCTAGCAGCTTAGAACGTTTCGGTACGCAGTATTTT.

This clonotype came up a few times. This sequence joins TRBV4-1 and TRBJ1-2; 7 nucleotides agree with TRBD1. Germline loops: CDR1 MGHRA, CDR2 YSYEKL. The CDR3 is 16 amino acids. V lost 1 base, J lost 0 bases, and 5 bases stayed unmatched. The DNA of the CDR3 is TGCGCCAGCAGCCAAGTGGGGACAGCCTCTAACTATGGCTACACCTTC. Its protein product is CASSQVGTASNYGYTF.

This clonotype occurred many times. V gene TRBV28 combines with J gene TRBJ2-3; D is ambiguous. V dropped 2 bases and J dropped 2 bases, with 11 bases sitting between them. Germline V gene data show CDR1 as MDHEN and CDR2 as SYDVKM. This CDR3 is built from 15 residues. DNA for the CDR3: TGTGCCAGCAGTTTAATTCCAGACCTCACAGATACGCAGTATTTT. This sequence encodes CASSLIPDLTDTQYF.

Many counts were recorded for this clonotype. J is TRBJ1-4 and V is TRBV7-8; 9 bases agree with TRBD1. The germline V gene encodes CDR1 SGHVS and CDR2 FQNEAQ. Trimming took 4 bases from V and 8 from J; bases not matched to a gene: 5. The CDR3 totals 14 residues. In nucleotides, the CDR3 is TGTGCCAGCAGCTCCGGGACAGGGCGAGAAAAACTGTTTTTT. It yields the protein CASSSGTGREKLFF.

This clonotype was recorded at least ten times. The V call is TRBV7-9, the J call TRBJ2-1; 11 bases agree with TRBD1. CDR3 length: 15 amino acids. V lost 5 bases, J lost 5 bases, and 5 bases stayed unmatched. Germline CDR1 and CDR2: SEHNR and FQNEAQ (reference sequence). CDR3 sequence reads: CASSTGQGVHNEQFF. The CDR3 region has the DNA TGTGCCAGCAGCACGGGACAGGGGGTCCACAATGAGCAGTTCTTC.

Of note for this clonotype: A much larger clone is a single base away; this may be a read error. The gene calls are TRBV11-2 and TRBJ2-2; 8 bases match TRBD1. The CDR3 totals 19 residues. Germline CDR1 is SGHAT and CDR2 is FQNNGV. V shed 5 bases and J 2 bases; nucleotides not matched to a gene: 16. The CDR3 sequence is CASSPPEWGDRRNTGELFF. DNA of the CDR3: TGTGCCAGCAGCCCCCCTGAGTGGGGGGACAGGCGAAACACCGGGGAGCTGTTTTTT.

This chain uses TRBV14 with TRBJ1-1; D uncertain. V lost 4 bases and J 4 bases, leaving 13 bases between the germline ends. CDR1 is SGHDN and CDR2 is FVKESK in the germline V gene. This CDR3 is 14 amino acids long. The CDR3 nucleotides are TGTGCCAGCAGCCGAAGGGCCGGACCCACTGAAGCTTTCTTT. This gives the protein CASSRRAGPTEAFF.

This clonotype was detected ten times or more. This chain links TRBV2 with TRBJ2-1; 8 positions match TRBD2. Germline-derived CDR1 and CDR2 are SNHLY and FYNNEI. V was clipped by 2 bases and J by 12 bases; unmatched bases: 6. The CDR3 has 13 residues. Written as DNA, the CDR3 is TGTGCCAGCAGTGAAACGGGGGGGGTCGGGCAGTTCTTC. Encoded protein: CASSETGGVGQFF.

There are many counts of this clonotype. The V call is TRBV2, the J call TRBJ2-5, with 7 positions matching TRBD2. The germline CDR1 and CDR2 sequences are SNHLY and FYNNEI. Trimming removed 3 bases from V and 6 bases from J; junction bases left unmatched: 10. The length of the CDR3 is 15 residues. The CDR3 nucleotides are TGTGCCAGCAGTGATAGGAGCGGGAAGCAGCAGACCCAGTACTTC. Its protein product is CASSDRSGKQQTQYF.

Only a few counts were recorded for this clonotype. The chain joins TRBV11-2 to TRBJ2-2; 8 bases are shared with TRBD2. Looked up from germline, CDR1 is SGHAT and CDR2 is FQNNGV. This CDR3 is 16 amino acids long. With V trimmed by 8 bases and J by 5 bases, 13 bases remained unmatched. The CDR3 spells CASWAGGGRRTGELFF. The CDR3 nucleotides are TGTGCCAGCTGGGCAGGAGGCGGGAGGAGAACCGGGGAGCTGTTTTTT.

DNA of the CDR3: TGCGCCAGCAGCCTTTTGGAGTCTGAAGCTTTCTTT. It yields the protein CASSLLESEAFF. The V call is TRBV5-1, the J call TRBJ1-1; no definite D call. The CDR3 contains 12 residues. The germline gives CDR1 SGHRS, CDR2 YFSETQ. Trimming pared 4 bases from V and 6 bases from J, leaving 10 bases between.

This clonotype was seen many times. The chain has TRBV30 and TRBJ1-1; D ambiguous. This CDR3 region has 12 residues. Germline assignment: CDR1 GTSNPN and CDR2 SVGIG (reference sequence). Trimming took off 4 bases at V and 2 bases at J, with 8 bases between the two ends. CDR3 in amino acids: CAWNKGNTEAFF. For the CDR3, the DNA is TGTGCCTGGAATAAGGGTAACACTGAAGCTTTCTTT. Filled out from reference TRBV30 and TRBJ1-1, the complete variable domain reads SQTIHQWPATLVQPVGSPLSLECTVEGTSNPNLYWYRQAAGRGLQLLFYSVGIGQISSEVPQNLSASRPQDRQFILSSKKLLLSDSGFYLCAWNKGNTEAFFGQGTRLTVV.

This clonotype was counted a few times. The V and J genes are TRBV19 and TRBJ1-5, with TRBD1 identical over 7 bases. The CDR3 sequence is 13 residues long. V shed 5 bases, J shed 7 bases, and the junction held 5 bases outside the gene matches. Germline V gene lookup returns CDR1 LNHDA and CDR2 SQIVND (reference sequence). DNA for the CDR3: TGTGCCAGTAGTTCACAGGGGAGGCAGCCCCAGCATTTT. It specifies CASSSQGRQPQHF.

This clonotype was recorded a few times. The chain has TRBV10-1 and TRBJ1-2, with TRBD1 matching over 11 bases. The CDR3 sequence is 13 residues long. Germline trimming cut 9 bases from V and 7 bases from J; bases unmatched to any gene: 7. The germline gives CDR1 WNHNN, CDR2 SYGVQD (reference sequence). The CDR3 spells CASSRDRGTGYTF. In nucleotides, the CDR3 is TGCGCCAGTTCCCGGGACAGGGGGACTGGCTACACCTTC.

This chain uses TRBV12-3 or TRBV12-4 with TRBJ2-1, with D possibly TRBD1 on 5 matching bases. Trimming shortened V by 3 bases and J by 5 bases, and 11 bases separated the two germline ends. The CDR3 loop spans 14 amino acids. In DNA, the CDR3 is TGTGCCAGCAGTTTTTCGGACACTAACAATGAGCAGTTCTTC. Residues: CASSFSDTNNEQFF.

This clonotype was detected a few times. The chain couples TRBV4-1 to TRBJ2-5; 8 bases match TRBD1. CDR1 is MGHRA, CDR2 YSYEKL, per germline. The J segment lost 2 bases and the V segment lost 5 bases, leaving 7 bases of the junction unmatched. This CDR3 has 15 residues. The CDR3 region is CASSSHGTGQETQYF. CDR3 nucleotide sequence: TGCGCCAGCAGCTCTCACGGGACAGGTCAAGAGACCCAGTACTTC.

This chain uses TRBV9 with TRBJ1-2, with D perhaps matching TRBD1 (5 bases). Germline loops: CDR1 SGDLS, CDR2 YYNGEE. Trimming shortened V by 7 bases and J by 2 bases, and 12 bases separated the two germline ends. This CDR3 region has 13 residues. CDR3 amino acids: CASGDRQNYGYTF. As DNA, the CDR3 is TGTGCCAGCGGGGATAGACAGAACTATGGCTACACCTTC.

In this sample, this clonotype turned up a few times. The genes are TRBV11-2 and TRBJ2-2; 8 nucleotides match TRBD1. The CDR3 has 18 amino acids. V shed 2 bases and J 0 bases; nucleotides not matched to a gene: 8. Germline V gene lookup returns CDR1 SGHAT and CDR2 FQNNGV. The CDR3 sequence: CASSLLYGTGSNTGELFF. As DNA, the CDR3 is TGTGCCAGCAGCTTATTGTATGGGACAGGATCGAACACCGGGGAGCTGTTTTTT.

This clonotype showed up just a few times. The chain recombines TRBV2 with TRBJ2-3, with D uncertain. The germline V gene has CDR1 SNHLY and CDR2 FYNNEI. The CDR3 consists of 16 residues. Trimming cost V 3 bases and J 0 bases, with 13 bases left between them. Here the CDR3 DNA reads TGTGCCAGCAGTGACTCGACTGGCGGAAGCACAGATACGCAGTATTTT. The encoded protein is CASSDSTGGSTDTQYF.

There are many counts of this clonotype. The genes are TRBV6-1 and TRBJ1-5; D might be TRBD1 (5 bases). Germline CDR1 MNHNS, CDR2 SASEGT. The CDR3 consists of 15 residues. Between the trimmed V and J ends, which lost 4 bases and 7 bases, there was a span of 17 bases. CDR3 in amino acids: CASSGGDGPWQPQHF. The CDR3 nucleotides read TGTGCCAGCAGTGGAGGGGACGGCCCGTGGCAGCCCCAGCATTTT.

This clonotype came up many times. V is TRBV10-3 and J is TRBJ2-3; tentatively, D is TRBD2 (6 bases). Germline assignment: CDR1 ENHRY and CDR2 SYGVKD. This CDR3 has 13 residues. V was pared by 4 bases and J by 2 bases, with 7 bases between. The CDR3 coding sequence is TGTGCCATCAGTGGCGGGATCACAGATACGCAGTATTTT. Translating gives CAISGGITDTQYF.

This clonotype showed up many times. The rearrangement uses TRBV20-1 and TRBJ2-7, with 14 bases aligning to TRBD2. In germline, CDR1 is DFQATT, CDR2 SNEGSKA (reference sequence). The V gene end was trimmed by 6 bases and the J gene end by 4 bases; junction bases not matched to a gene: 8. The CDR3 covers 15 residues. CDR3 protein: CSALPRLAGGYEQYF. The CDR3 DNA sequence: TGCAGTGCCCTCCCCCGACTAGCGGGAGGGTACGAGCAGTACTTC.

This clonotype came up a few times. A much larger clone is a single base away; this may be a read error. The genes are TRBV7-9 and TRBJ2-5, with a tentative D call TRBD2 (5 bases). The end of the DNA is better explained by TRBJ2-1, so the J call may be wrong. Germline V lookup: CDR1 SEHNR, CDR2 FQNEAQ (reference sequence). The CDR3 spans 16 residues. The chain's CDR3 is CASSLAMRQYQETQFF. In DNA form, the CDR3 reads TGTGCCAGCAGCCTAGCAATGCGGCAGTACCAAGAGACCCAGTTCTTC.

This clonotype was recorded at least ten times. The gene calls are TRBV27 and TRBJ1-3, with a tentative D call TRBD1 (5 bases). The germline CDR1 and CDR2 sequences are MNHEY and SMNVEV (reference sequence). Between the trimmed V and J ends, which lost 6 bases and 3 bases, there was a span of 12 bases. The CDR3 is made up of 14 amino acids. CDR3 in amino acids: CASSPYGGGNTIYF. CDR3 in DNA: TGTGCCAGCAGCCCCTACGGGGGTGGAAACACCATATATTTT.